These 20 T cell receptor beta chains came from one sample sequenced in a study of T cells in women clearing cervical HPV infection. Only in-frame clones appear in the TCRdb table, and some are missing; sequencing was by immunoSEQ multiplex PCR. The sample has around 35,000 clones, and its top ten clones hold roughly 1.4%. Sequencing was done on a sample of blood buffy coat. The receptor set was obtained from a woman aged 18-70 years with a cervical HPV16 infection that either progressed to CIN3+ or cleared (not recorded which).

In regard to this clone: The read ends 3 residues shy of where the CDR3 ends; the end is completed using the germline J gene. The V gene is TRBV20-1, the J gene TRBJ1-1, with D perhaps TRBD1 (5 bases). CDR1 is DFQATT, CDR2 SNEGSKA, per germline (reference sequence). The CDR3 consists of 14 residues. With 6 bases removed from V and 1 base from J, the gap between germline ends came to 15 bases. CDR3 protein: CSAARGGENTEAFF. CDR3 DNA, as far as it was read: TGCAGTGCAGCACGGGGCGGGGAGAACACTGAA.

Turning to this clone: The DNA ends 3 residues before the CDR3 does, and the rest of the CDR3 is filled in from the germline J gene. The V and J genes are TRBV16 and TRBJ1-1, with a possible D match to TRBD1 (5 bases). With 1 base removed from V and 3 bases from J, the gap between germline ends came to 12 bases. Looked up from germline, CDR1 is KGHSY and CDR2 is FQNENV. CDR3 size: 15 residues. Incomplete CDR3 DNA: TGTGCCAGCAGCCAATTCGGCGGGGGGGACACTGAA. Its protein product is CASSQFGGGDTE. The CDR3, in full, reads CASSQFGGGDTEAFF. Complete variable domain (other parts from reference TRBV16 and TRBJ1-1): GEEVAQTPKHLVRGEGQKAKLYCAPIKGHSYVFWYQQVLKNEFKFLISFQNENVFDETGMPKERFSAKCLPNSPCSLEIQATKLEDSAVYFCASSQFGGGDTEAFFGQGTRLTVV.

With regard to this clone: The read falls 3 residues short of the CDR3 end, and the missing part is taken from the germline J gene. V and J are TRBV11-2 and TRBJ2-1; D may be TRBD1 (6 bases). The CDR3 is made up of 15 amino acids. The germline CDR1 and CDR2 sequences are SGHAT and FQNNGV. V was pared by 1 base and J by 5 bases, with 12 bases between. The part of the CDR3 DNA that was read is TGTGCCAGCAGCTTAGGAGTGGGGGCTGACAATGAG. Its protein product is CASSLGVGADNE. The full CDR3 reads CASSLGVGADNEQFF.

In the case of this clone: The read terminates 3 residues ahead of where the CDR3 ends, so the germline J gene completes it. V and J are TRBV11-2 and TRBJ2-2, with D unresolved. This CDR3 region has 13 residues. Per the germline V gene, CDR1 is SGHAT and CDR2 is FQNNGV. Deletions cut 2 bases from V and 5 bases from J, with 6 bases between. CDR3 sequence reads: CASSLTQTGELFF. The covered CDR3 bases are TGTGCCAGCAGCTTAACCCAGACCGGGGAG.

Comments on this clone: The read finishes 3 residues shy of the CDR3 end, and the germline J gene is used to complete it. The J gene is TRBJ2-3, the V gene TRBV7-2, with a possible D match to TRBD2 (6 bases). The CDR3 is made up of 14 amino acids. Germline CDR1 reads SGHTA; CDR2 reads FQGNSA. Partial CDR3 DNA: TGTGCCAGCAGCTTAGATCCGCGGGAAGAGACG. Translated, it gives CASSLDPREET. The whole CDR3 sequence reads CASSLDPREETQYF.

A word on this clone: The CDR3 end lies 3 residues beyond the end of the read and is filled in from the germline J gene. The chain uses TRBV20-1 and TRBJ1-4; 11 positions agree with TRBD1. Germline lookup yields CDR1 DFQATT and CDR2 SNEGSKA (reference sequence). Unmatched junction bases numbered 6, after V lost 3 bases and J lost 0 bases. The CDR3 covers 17 residues. The CDR3: CSASLPGQGATNEKLFF. CDR3 bases read: TGCAGTGCTAGTCTTCCGGGACAGGGGGCAACTAATGAAAAA.

The part of the CDR3 DNA that was read is TGTGCCAGCAGCTTAGTAGACGAG. Residues: CASSLVDE. The CDR3 in full is CASSLVDEQYF. The genes are TRBV11-2 and TRBJ2-7; no clear D gene. The read falls 3 residues short of the CDR3 end, and the missing part is taken from the germline J gene. Trimming cost V 1 base and J 5 bases, with 3 bases left between them. Germline V gives CDR1 SGHAT, CDR2 FQNNGV. The CDR3 runs to 11 residues. The entire variable domain, with the rest obtained from reference TRBV11-2 and TRBJ2-7, is as follows: EAGVAQSPRYKIIEKRQSVAFWCNPISGHATLYWYQQILGQGPKLLIQFQNNGVVDDSQLPKDRFSAERLKGVDSTLKIQPAKLEDSAVYLCASSLVDEQYFGPGTRLTVT.

CDR3 sequence reads: CASSEGLALTYEQYF. CDR3 bases read: TGTGCCAGCAGTGAAGGGTTAGCGCTGACCTACGAG. The V call is TRBV2, the J call TRBJ2-7; tentative D call: TRBD2 (5 bases). The read halts 3 residues ahead of the CDR3 end, with the missing end drawn from the germline J gene. The CDR3 is 15 amino acids. The V gene lost 1 base and the J gene lost 2 bases, with 12 bases spanning the gap. The germline V gene encodes CDR1 SNHLY and CDR2 FYNNEI.

A note on this clone: Coverage ceases 3 residues before the CDR3 finishes, and the germline J gene fills in the end. V and J are TRBV19 and TRBJ2-7; TRBD1 matches 11 bases. The V and J ends lost 6 bases and 3 bases, in that order; junction bases with no gene match: 10. The CDR3 extends over 16 amino acids. Germline assignment: CDR1 LNHDA and CDR2 SQIVND (reference sequence). The sequenced part of the CDR3 DNA is TGTGCCAGTAGAGAATTGGGGACAGGGGGAGTCTACGAG. Residues: CASRELGTGGVYE. The complete CDR3 reads CASRELGTGGVYEQYF.

In the case of this clone: The read falls 3 residues short of the CDR3 end, and the missing part is taken from the germline J gene. The chain uses TRBV30 and TRBJ1-2; D call uncertain. The germline V and J ends were trimmed by 5 bases and 7 bases, with 17 bases remaining between them. CDR1 is GTSNPN and CDR2 is SVGIG in the germline V gene (reference sequence). The CDR3 runs 13 residues. CDR3 loop: CAWAGFGRRGYTF. The part of the CDR3 DNA that was read is TGTGCCTGGGCCGGGTTCGGTCGTCGTGGC. Variable domain in full (rest from reference TRBV30 and TRBJ1-2): SQTIHQWPATLVQPVGSPLSLECTVEGTSNPNLYWYRQAAGRGLQLLFYSVGIGQISSEVPQNLSASRPQDRQFILSSKKLLLSDSGFYLCAWAGFGRRGYTFGSGTRLTVV.

A note on this clone: From the germline J gene comes the end of the CDR3, since the read stops 3 residues before it. This chain joins TRBV2 and TRBJ2-1; perhaps TRBD2 as D (7 bases). The germline V gene has CDR1 SNHLY and CDR2 FYNNEI. Trimming took 8 bases from V and 5 from J, leaving 16 bases between them. There are 14 residues in the CDR3. The CDR3 is CASLKGGRNNEQFF. CDR3 DNA, as far as it was read: TGTGCCAGCCTTAAGGGGGGGCGAAACAATGAG.

With regard to this clone: The sequenced fragment ends 3 residues before the CDR3 boundary, so the rest is inferred from the germline J gene. This rearrangement joins TRBV30 to TRBJ1-5; TRBD1 agrees at 9 bases. V lost 6 bases to trimming and J lost 5 bases; unmatched junction nucleotides: 5. The CDR3 is 13 amino acids. The germline CDR1 and CDR2 sequences are GTSNPN and SVGIG (reference sequence). The CDR3 bases that were read are TGTGCCTGTACAGGGGGCCGGGATCAGCCC. It is translated as CACTGGRDQP. The entire CDR3 protein is CACTGGRDQPQHF.

In the case of this clone: With the read ending 3 residues before the CDR3 end, the germline J gene is used to fill in that end. This chain joins TRBV5-4 and TRBJ2-5, with D uncertain. Trimming pared 1 base from V and 5 bases from J, leaving 6 bases between. The germline CDR1 and CDR2 sequences are SGHNT and YYREEE (reference sequence). This CDR3 is built from 12 residues. The CDR3 sequence: CASSLSRETQYF. The sequenced CDR3 bases are TGTGCCAGCAGCTTGTCGAGGGAGACC.

Concerning this clone itself: Read data end 3 residues before the CDR3 end; the end is taken from the germline J gene. The chain combines TRBV30 with TRBJ2-1, with TRBD1 matching 8 bases. The CDR3 totals 15 residues. Germline CDR1 is GTSNPN and CDR2 is SVGIG (reference sequence). Trimming took 4 bases from V and 5 from J; bases not matched to a gene: 10. This chain's CDR3 is CAWNRRTGTNNEQFF. The sequenced part of the CDR3 DNA is TGTGCCTGGAACCGCCGGACAGGGACCAACAATGAG.

In the case of this clone: The read comes to an end 3 residues before the CDR3 does, leaving the germline J gene to fill in the end. The chain couples TRBV5-1 to TRBJ2-7; TRBD2 agrees at 11 bases. The ends lost 4 bases at V and 6 bases at J; junction bases unmatched: 6. The length of the CDR3 is 14 residues. Germline CDR1 SGHRS, CDR2 YFSETQ. The part of the CDR3 DNA that was read is TGCGCCAGCAGCAAACTAGCGGGAGTCTCCGAG. Translated: CASSKLAGVSE. The entire CDR3 protein reads CASSKLAGVSEQYF.

CDR3 in amino acids: CASSEGLGTSRQTQYF. The sequenced CDR3 bases are TGTGCCAGCAGTGAAGGGCTGGGGACTAGTCGACAGACC. The chain recombines TRBV2 with TRBJ2-5; 8 bases fit TRBD2. The read ends 3 residues before the CDR3 terminus; that terminus is restored from the germline J gene. Germline V gene lookup returns CDR1 SNHLY and CDR2 FYNNEI. Losses at the gene ends were 1 base for V and 6 bases for J; bases not matched to a gene: 10. The CDR3 is 16 amino acids.

A word on this clone: The CDR3 end is not reached by the read, which stops 3 residues before it; the germline J gene fills it in. The chain joins TRBV29-1 to TRBJ2-7, with TRBD2 matching 13 bases. CDR3 size: 16 residues. Germline V gives CDR1 SQVTM, CDR2 ANQGSEA. The trim removed 3 bases at V and 5 bases at J, leaving 10 bases unmatched. CDR3 residues: CSVEGLAGSPANEQYF. The covered CDR3 bases are TGCAGCGTTGAGGGACTAGCGGGGAGCCCTGCTAACGAG.

As concerns this clone: One end of the junction does not line up with germline, which may come from a read error. The chain's CDR3 is CASSFLSETQYF. Partial CDR3 DNA: TGTGCCAGCAGCTTTCTCTCAGAGACG. The rearrangement joins TRBV7-6 to TRBJ2-3, with unresolved D. The observed sequence ends 3 residues before the CDR3 terminus, with the missing tail filled in from the germline J gene. CDR3 length equals 12 residues. Germline V gene sequence: CDR1 SGHVS, CDR2 FNYEAQ. Looking up the rest from reference TRBV7-6 and TRBJ2-3 gives the full variable domain: GAGVSQSPRYKVTKRGQDVALRCDPISGHVSLYWYRQALGQGPEFLTYFNYEAQQDKSGLPNDRFSAERPEGSISTLTIQRTEQRDSAMYRCASSFLSETQYFGPGTRLTVL.

Note on this clone: The read falls 3 residues short of the CDR3 end, and the missing part is taken from the germline J gene. The J gene is TRBJ1-1, the V gene TRBV19, with a possible D match to TRBD1 (5 bases). This CDR3 has 16 residues. CDR1 and CDR2 (germline): LNHDA, SQIVND (reference sequence). Trimming removed 5 bases at V and 4 bases at J, with 20 bases between. Here the CDR3 reads CASSYDRGEVGTEAFF. CDR3 DNA, as far as it was read: TGTGCCAGTAGTTACGACAGAGGGGAGGTGGGCACTGAA.

In regard to this clone: The read terminates 3 residues ahead of where the CDR3 ends, so the germline J gene completes it. V usage is TRBV14 and J usage is TRBJ2-7; 13 bases agree with TRBD2. Germline V gene lookup returns CDR1 SGHDN and CDR2 FVKESK. The CDR3 runs 16 residues. J lost 2 bases, V lost 1 base, and 2 bases had no gene match. The CDR3 loop reads CASSQAGTSGTYEQYF. The part of the CDR3 DNA that was read is TGTGCCAGCAGCCAAGCCGGGACTAGCGGGACCTACGAG.